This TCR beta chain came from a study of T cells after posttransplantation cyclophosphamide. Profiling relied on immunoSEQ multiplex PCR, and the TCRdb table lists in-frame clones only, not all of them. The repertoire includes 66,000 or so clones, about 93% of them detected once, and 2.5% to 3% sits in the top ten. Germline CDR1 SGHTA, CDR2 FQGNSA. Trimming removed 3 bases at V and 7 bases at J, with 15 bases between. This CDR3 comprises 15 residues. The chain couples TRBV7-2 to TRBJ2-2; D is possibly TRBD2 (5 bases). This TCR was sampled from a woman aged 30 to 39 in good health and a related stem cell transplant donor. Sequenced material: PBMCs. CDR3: CASSLRLAQGGELFF. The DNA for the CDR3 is TGTGCCAGCAGCTTGAGGCTAGCTCAAGGCGGGGAGCTGTTTTTT.